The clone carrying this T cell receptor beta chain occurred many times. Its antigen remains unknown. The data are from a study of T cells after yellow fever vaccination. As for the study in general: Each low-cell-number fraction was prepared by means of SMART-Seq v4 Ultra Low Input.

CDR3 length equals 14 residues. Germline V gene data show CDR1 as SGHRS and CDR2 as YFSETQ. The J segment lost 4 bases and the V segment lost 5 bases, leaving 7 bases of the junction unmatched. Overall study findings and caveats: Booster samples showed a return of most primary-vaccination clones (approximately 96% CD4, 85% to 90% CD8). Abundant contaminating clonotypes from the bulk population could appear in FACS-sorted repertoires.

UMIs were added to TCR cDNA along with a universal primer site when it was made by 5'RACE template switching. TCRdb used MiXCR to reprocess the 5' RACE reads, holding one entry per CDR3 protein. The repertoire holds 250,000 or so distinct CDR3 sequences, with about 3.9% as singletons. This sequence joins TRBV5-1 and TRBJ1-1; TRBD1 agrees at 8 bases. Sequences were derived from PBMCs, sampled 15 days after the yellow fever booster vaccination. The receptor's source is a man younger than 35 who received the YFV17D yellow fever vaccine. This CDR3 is CASSTQGVGTEAFF. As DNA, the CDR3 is TGCGCCAGCAGTACACAGGGGGTAGGCACTGAAGCTTTCTTT.